This TCR beta chain stems from a study of post-analysis software for immune sequencing data. Study at large: Relapsing-remitting, secondary progressive and progressive-relapsing courses of multiple sclerosis were included. Study-wide findings and caveats: Among four to six TRBV segments more frequent in patients than controls were TRBV5-6, TRBV5-1 and TRBV20-1. Relative to controls, patients with multiple sclerosis showed significantly lower normalized Chao1 diversity. When the samples were clustered directly with F measure, those that had been prepared in the same batch showed strong co-clustering.

This clonotype was seen a few times. Its antigen is unknown. The TCR beta cDNA libraries carried unique molecular identifiers. Input populations of roughly 0.95 to 10 million T cells gave rise to about 480,000 cDNA molecules. TCRdb independently ran MiXCR on the PCR reads; one entry per CDR3 protein. The table includes over 300,000 distinct CDR3 sequences, roughly 35% detected once. Germline assignment: CDR1 SGHRS and CDR2 YFSETQ. V was cut by 4 bases and J by 8 bases, with 13 bases left in between. This CDR3 has 13 amino acids. Sample: blood. The chain carries TRBV5-1 and TRBJ2-1; the D is unclear. This clonotype originated in a girl aged 10 to 17 with multiple sclerosis. The CDR3 protein is CASSLFGRDEQFF. In DNA, the CDR3 is TGCGCCAGCAGCCTGTTTGGCCGGGATGAGCAGTTCTTC.